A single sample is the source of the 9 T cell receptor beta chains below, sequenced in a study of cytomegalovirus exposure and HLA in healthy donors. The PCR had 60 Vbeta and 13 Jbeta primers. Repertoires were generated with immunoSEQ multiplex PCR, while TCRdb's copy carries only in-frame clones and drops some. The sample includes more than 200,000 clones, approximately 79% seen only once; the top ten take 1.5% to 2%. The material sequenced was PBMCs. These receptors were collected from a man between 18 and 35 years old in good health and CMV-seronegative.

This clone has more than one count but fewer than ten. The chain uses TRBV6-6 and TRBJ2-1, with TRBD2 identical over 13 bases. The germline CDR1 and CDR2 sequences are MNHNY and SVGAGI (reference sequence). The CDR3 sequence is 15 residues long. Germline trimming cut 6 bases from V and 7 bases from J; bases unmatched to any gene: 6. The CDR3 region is CASRVTSGGGNEQFF. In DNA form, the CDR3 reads TGTGCCAGCAGGGTCACTAGCGGGGGGGGGAATGAGCAGTTCTTC.

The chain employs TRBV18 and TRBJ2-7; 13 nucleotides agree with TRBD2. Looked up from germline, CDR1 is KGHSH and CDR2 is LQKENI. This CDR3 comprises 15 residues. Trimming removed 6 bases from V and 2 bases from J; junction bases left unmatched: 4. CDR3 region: CASSRTSGSTYEQYF. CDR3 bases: TGTGCCAGCTCGCGGACTAGCGGGAGCACCTACGAGCAGTACTTC.

The CDR3 loop reads CASSLPSGGFRRDNEQFF. Here the CDR3 DNA reads TGCGCCAGCAGCTTGCCTAGCGGGGGATTCCGTCGCGACAATGAGCAGTTCTTC. V usage is TRBV5-1 and J usage is TRBJ2-1; 10 bases are a match to TRBD2. Trimming at V came to 1 base and at J to 5 bases, leaving 12 bases not matched to a gene. The CDR3 loop spans 18 amino acids. Germline V lookup: CDR1 SGHRS, CDR2 YFSETQ.

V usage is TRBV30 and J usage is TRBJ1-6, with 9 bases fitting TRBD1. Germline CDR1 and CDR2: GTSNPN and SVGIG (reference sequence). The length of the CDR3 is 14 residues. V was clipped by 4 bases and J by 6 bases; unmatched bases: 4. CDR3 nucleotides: TGTGCCTGGACCTGGGACAGGGTTAATTCACCCCTCCACTTT. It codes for CAWTWDRVNSPLHF.

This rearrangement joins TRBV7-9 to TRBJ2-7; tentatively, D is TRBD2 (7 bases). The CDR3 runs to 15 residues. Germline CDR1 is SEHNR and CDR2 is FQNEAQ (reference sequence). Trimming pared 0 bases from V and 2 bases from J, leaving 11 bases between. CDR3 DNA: TGTGCCAGCAGCTTAGCGGGGGGGCTGCCCTACGAGCAGTACTTC. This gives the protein CASSLAGGLPYEQYF.

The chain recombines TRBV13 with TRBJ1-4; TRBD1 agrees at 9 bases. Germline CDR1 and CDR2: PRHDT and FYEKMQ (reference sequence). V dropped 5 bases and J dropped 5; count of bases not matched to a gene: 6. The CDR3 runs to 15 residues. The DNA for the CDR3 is TGTGCCAGCAGCGCAACCGGGACAGGGAATGAAAAACTGTTTTTT. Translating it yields CASSATGTGNEKLFF. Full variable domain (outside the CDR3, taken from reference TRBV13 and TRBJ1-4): AAGVIQSPRHLIKEKRETATLKCYPIPRHDTVYWYQQGPGQDPQFLISFYEKMQSDKGSIPDRFSAQQFSDYHSELNMSSLELGDSALYFCASSATGTGNEKLFFGSGTQLSVL.

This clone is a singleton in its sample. Here the CDR3 DNA reads TGTGCCAGCAGCCAGGTTGGCAGGGGGATACCGGAGCAGTACTTC. Amino acid sequence: CASSQVGRGIPEQYF. The J gene is TRBJ2-7, the V gene TRBV11-2; 7 nucleotides agree with TRBD1. CDR3 length equals 15 residues. V shed 5 bases and J 7 bases; nucleotides not matched to a gene: 14. Germline values: CDR1 SGHAT, CDR2 FQNNGV. Based on the CDR3 plus reference TRBV11-2 and TRBJ2-7, the full variable domain is EAGVAQSPRYKIIEKRQSVAFWCNPISGHATLYWYQQILGQGPKLLIQFQNNGVVDDSQLPKDRFSAERLKGVDSTLKIQPAKLEDSAVYLCASSQVGRGIPEQYFGPGTRLTVT.

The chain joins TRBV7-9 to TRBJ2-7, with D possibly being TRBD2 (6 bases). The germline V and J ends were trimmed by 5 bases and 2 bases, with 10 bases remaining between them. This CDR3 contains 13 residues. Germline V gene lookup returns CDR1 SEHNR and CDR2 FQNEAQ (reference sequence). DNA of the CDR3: TGTGCCAGCAGCCCCGGGAGAACCTACGAGCAGTACTTC. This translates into CASSPGRTYEQYF.

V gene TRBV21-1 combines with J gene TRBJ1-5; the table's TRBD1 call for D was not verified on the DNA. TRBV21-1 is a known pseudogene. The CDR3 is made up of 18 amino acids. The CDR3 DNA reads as TGTGCCAGCAGCCGAGCCGACGCTGACAGAACTCTTTATCAGCCCCAGCATTTT. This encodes CASSRADADRTLYQPQHF.